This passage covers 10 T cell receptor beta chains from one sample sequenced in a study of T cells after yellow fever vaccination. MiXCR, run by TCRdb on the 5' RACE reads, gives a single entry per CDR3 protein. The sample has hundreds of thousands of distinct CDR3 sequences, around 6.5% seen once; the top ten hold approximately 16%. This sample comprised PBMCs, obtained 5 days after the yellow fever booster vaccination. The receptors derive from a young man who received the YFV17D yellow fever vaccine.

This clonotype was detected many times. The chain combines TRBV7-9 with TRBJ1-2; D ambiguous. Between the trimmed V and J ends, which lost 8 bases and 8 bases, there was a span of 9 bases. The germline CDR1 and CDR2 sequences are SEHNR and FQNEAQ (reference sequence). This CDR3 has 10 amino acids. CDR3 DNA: TGTGCCAGCGGCTCTTGGGGCTACACCTTC. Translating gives CASGSWGYTF.

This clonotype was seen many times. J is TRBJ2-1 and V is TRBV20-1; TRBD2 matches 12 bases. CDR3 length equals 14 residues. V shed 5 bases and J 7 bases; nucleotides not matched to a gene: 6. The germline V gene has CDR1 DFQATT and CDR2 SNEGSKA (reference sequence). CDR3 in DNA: TGCAGTGCTCATGGACTAGCGGGATATAATGAGCAGTTCTTC. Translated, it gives CSAHGLAGYNEQFF.

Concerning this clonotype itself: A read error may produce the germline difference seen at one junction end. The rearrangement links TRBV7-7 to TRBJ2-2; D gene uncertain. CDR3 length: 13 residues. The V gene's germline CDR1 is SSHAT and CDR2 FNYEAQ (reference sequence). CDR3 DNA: TGTGCTAGCAGCCAGACACACACCGGGGAGCTGTTTTTT. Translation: CASSQTHTGELFF. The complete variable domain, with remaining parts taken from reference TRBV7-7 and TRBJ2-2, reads GAGVSQSPRYKVTKRGQDVTLRCDPISSHATLYWYQQALGQGPEFLTYFNYEAQPDKSGLPSDRFSAERPEGSISTLTIQRTEQRDSAMYRCASSQTHTGELFFGEGSRLTVL.

CDR3 residues: CASSHLLLGETANYGYTF. DNA of the CDR3: TGCGCCAGCAGCCACTTGTTGTTAGGGGAAACAGCTAACTATGGCTACACCTTC. The chain is built from TRBV4-3 and TRBJ1-2, with D perhaps matching TRBD1 (5 bases). Germline V CDR1 and CDR2: LGHNA, YSLEER. The CDR3 is 18 residues long. The V and J ends lost 3 bases and 0 bases respectively, with 20 bases between them.

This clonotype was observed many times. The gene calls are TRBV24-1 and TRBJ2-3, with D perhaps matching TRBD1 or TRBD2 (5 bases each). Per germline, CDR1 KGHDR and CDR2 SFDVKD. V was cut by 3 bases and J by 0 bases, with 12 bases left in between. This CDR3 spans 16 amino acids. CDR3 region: CATSDPRDVSTDTQYF. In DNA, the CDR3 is TGTGCCACCAGTGATCCCCGGGACGTTAGCACAGATACGCAGTATTTT.

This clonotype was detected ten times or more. CDR3 nucleotides: TGTGCCAGCACCTCATCGGGGAACACCGGGGAGCTGTTTTTT. Protein product: CASTSSGNTGELFF. The V gene is TRBV11-1, the J gene TRBJ2-2; no reliable D call. V was shortened by 7 bases and J by 1 base, with 10 bases between the two germline ends. Germline loops: CDR1 SGHAT, CDR2 FQDESV (reference sequence). CDR3 length: 14 amino acids.

The CDR3 sequence is CASSPDTTYGYTF. For the CDR3, the DNA is TGTGCCAGCTCACCCGATACCACCTATGGCTACACCTTC. The chain has TRBV18 and TRBJ1-2; unclear D gene. Germline CDR1 reads KGHSH; CDR2 reads LQKENI. The length of the CDR3 is 13 residues. V was cut by 3 bases and J by 4 bases, with 9 bases left in between.

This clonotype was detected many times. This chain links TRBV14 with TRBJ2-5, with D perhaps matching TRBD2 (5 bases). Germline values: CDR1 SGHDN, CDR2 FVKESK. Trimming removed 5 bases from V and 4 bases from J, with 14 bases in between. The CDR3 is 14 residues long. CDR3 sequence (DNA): TGTGCCAGCAGCTCAACCCGAGGAGGAGAGACCCAGTACTTC. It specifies CASSSTRGGETQYF.

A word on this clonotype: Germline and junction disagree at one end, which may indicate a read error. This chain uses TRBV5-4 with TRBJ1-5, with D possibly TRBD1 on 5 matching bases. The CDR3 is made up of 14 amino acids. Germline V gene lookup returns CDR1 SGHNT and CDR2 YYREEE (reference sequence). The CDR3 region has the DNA TGTGCCAGCAGCACGGACACGGGCAATCAGCCCCAGCGTTTT. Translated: CASSTDTGNQPQRF. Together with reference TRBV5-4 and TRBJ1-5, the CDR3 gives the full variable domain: ETGVTQSPTHLIKTRGQQVTLRCSSQSGHNTVSWYQQALGQGPQFIFQYYREEENGRGNFPPRFSGLQFPNYSSELNVNALELDDSALYLCASSTDTGNQPQRFGDGTRLSIL.

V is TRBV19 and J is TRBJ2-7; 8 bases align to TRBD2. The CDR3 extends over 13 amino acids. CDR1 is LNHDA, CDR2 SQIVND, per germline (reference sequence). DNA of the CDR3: TGTGCTACAGGAGGACTAGCCCTTCGCGAGCAGTACTTC. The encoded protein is CATGGLALREQYF.